This TCR beta chain was identified in a study of identical twins. Study-wide findings and caveats: Weaker excess twin sharing was seen among beta out-of-frame sequences.

Germline V gives CDR1 SEHNR, CDR2 FQNEAQ (reference sequence). V was clipped by 6 bases and J by 0 bases, with 12 bases between them. CDR3 length equals 15 residues. TCRdb recomputed calls from the 5' RACE reads with MiXCR, one row per CDR3 protein. The table has about 720,000 distinct CDR3 sequences, roughly 18% seen once. About this clonotype itself: What it binds is unknown.

A further study also used this sample, focusing on T cells expressing NK-cell markers. This second report adds: In several experiments, sorting was confined to alpha-beta TCR T cells through use of an anti-gamma-delta TCR antibody.

The source material was PBMCs. The clonotype originates from a young woman in good health. The rearrangement links TRBV7-9 to TRBJ2-4; D is unresolved. The CDR3 here is CASSTVDLAKNIQYF. In DNA form, the CDR3 reads TGTGCCAGCAGTACGGTAGACCTAGCCAAAAACATTCAGTACTTC. The whole variable domain, remainder taken from reference TRBV7-9 and TRBJ2-4, is DTGVSQNPRHKITKRGQNVTFRCDPISEHNRLYWYRQTLGQGPEFLTYFQNEAQLEKSRLLSDRFSAERPKGSFSTLEIQRTEQGDSAMYLCASSTVDLAKNIQYFGAGTRLSVL.